Sequencing of this T cell receptor beta chain was carried out in a study of T cells after yellow fever vaccination. About the research overall: Where fractions had low cell numbers, libraries were prepared from them with the SMART-Seq v4 Ultra Low Input RNA kit. Study-level points and caveats: Once the booster was given, most primary-vaccination clones reappeared, at about 95% for CD4 and roughly 85% for CD8. Within FACS-sorted repertoires, abundant clonotypes contaminating from the bulk population could be present.

The CDR3 extends over 14 amino acids. Between the trimmed V and J ends, which lost 8 bases and 10 bases, there was a span of 23 bases. From germline, CDR1 is LNHDA and CDR2 SQIVND (reference sequence). TCRdb re-derived calls from the 5' RACE reads in MiXCR, one entry per CDR3 protein. Of hundreds of thousands of distinct CDR3 sequences in the sample, roughly a sixth were seen once. With regard to this clonotype: What it recognizes is unknown.

The TCR sequence derives from a young man who received the YFV17D yellow fever vaccine. The specimen was PBMCs, collected before the yellow fever booster vaccination. The chain links TRBV19 to TRBJ1-1, with D maybe TRBD1 (5 bases). The DNA for the CDR3 is TGTGCCAGTGCCCGACTGACAGACATCCTATCAGCTTTCTTT. It encodes CASARLTDILSAFF.